The 11 T cell receptor beta chains presented below share a single source sample, sequenced in a study of blood T cell repertoires in COVID-19. Clones were read by immunoSEQ multiplex PCR, and TCRdb kept only the in-frame ones, dropping some. The data show about 430,000 clones, roughly 84% seen once. Sequences were obtained from PBMCs or T cells enriched from blood (not recorded which). These TCRs come from a woman aged 18-29 years who had been exposed to COVID-19.

A single count supports this clone. This chain joins TRBV18 and TRBJ1-2; TRBD1 might be the D (5 bases). Trimming left V 4 bases short and J 6 bases short, with 27 bases between. Germline V gene sequence: CDR1 KGHSH, CDR2 LQKENI. The CDR3 runs 18 residues. This chain's CDR3 is CASSLSGGSPILTDGYTF. CDR3 in DNA: TGTGCCAGCTCACTTTCCGGGGGGTCCCCTATTCTGACGGATGGCTACACCTTC. The whole variable domain, filled in from reference TRBV18 and TRBJ1-2, reads NAGVMQNPRHLVRRRGQEARLRCSPMKGHSHVYWYRQLPEEGLKFMVYLQKENIIDESGMPKERFSAEFPKEGPSILRIQQVVRGDSAAYFCASSLSGGSPILTDGYTFGSGTRLTVV.

The chain uses TRBV2 and TRBJ2-6, with D uncertain. The V end lost 7 bases, the J end lost 0 bases, and 7 bases lay between the germline ends. CDR1 SNHLY and CDR2 FYNNEI come from the germline V gene. The length of the CDR3 is 14 residues. The CDR3 reads CASTGNSGANVLTF. The CDR3 DNA is TGTGCCAGCACCGGTAACTCTGGGGCCAACGTCCTGACTTTC. The full variable domain, rest sourced from reference TRBV2 and TRBJ2-6, is EPEVTQTPSHQVTQMGQEVILRCVPISNHLYFYWYRQILGQKVEFLVSFYNNEISEKSEIFDDQFSVERPDGSNFTLKIRSTKLEDSAMYFCASTGNSGANVLTFGAGSRLTVL.

The chain carries TRBV5-6 and TRBJ1-1, with TRBD1 as a possible D gene (5 bases). The CDR3 extends over 17 amino acids. The germline V gene has CDR1 SGHDT and CDR2 YYEEEE. Trimming took 4 bases from V and 1 from J, leaving 20 bases between them. CDR3 amino acids: CASSRSLGGTGNTEAFF. The CDR3 DNA is TGTGCCAGCAGCCGTTCCCTGGGGGGGACGGGGAACACTGAAGCTTTCTTT.

The J gene is TRBJ2-1, the V gene TRBV18, with 11 positions matching TRBD2. Trimming removed 6 bases from V and 7 bases from J; junction bases left unmatched: 8. The CDR3 is 15 residues long. The germline gives CDR1 KGHSH, CDR2 LQKENI. For the CDR3, the DNA is TGTGCCAGCTCCCCTAGCGGGGGGAGTGGGAATGAGCAGTTCTTC. It yields the protein CASSPSGGSGNEQFF.

Regarding this clone: Other DNA sequences in the sample encode the same CDR3. The chain is built from TRBV4-3 and TRBJ1-5; weak D call: TRBD1 (6 bases). The length of the CDR3 is 15 residues. Per the germline V gene, CDR1 is LGHNA and CDR2 is YSLEER. V was clipped by 0 bases and J by 0 bases, with 6 bases between them. The CDR3 sequence: CASSQDRGSNQPQHF. CDR3 DNA sequence: TGCGCCAGCAGCCAAGACAGGGGTAGCAATCAGCCCCAGCATTTT.

This chain uses TRBV27 with TRBJ1-5; D gene unclear. The V and J ends lost 2 bases and 3 bases respectively, with 11 bases between them. This CDR3 region has 15 residues. The germline CDR1 and CDR2 sequences are MNHEY and SMNVEV (reference sequence). The DNA for the CDR3 is TGTGCCAGCAGTTTAGGCGGACTGGCCAATCAGCCCCAGCATTTT. Its translation: CASSLGGLANQPQHF.

This clone has just a few counts. The gene calls are TRBV6-2 or TRBV6-3 and TRBJ1-1; D may be TRBD1 (5 bases). V lost 6 bases and J lost 0, with 11 bases in between. The CDR3 has 14 amino acids. Per the germline V gene, CDR1 is MNHEY and CDR2 is SVGEGT. The CDR3 is CASSRQQMNTEAFF. DNA of the CDR3: TGTGCCAGCAGCAGACAGCAGATGAACACTGAAGCTTTCTTT.

V is TRBV7-9 and J is TRBJ2-3; TRBD2 agrees at 12 bases. The CDR3 sequence is 16 residues long. From germline, CDR1 is SEHNR and CDR2 FQNEAQ (reference sequence). J was trimmed by 2 bases and V by 6 bases; bases with no gene match: 6. The CDR3 DNA reads TGTGCCAGCAGTGACGGACTAGCGGGGAACACAGATACGCAGTATTTT. Its translation is CASSDGLAGNTDTQYF.

V is TRBV4-1 and J is TRBJ2-7; 7 nucleotides match TRBD2. V dropped 1 base and J dropped 0; count of bases not matched to a gene: 3. This CDR3 is built from 15 residues. In germline, CDR1 is MGHRA, CDR2 YSYEKL. For the CDR3, the DNA is TGCGCCAGCAGCCAAGGGGGCGGGAGCTCCTACGAGCAGTACTTC. This codes for CASSQGGGSSYEQYF.

This clone was seen once. The gene calls are TRBV6-6 and TRBJ2-7; 7 bases are shared with TRBD2. Germline assignment: CDR1 MNHNY and CDR2 SVGAGI (reference sequence). After removal of 5 bases from V and 1 base from J, the junction contained 8 bases not matched to a gene. The CDR3 extends over 15 amino acids. For the CDR3, the DNA is TGTGCCAGCAGTACCCAGGCTAGCGGATCCTACGAGCAGTACTTC. Translated, it gives CASSTQASGSYEQYF.

The chain couples TRBV19 to TRBJ1-2; D possibly corresponds to TRBD1 (5 bases). The V end was cut by 6 bases, the J end by 5 bases, with 19 bases between. Germline loops: CDR1 LNHDA, CDR2 SQIVND (reference sequence). This CDR3 is 15 amino acids long. The CDR3 bases are TGTGCCAGTAGACCGGCCGACAGAAGCGGGTATGGCTACACCTTC. Its translation is CASRPADRSGYGYTF. Looking up the rest from reference TRBV19 and TRBJ1-2 gives the full variable domain: DGGITQSPKYLFRKEGQNVTLSCEQNLNHDAMYWYRQDPGQGLRLIYYSQIVNDFQKGDIAEGYSVSREKKESFPLTVTSAQKNPTAFYLCASRPADRSGYGYTFGSGTRLTVV.